This TCR beta chain emerged from a study of shared clonotypes between healthy human individuals. Sequencing used immunoSEQ multiplex PCR; TCRdb keeps in-frame clones, though not all of them. The table shows more than 2 million clones, with almost 96% occurring only once. Germline CDR1 and CDR2: SSHAT and FNYEAQ (reference sequence). This CDR3 has 13 residues. Concerning this clone: An end of the junction differs from the germline gene, which may be a read error.

The sequenced sample was naive CD4+ T cells sorted from blood. Indicated subset: CD45RA+ positively selected. This TCR derives from a man younger than 35 in good health. The chain joins TRBV7-7 to TRBJ2-5; the D gene could be TRBD1 or TRBD2 (5 bases each). The CDR3 coding sequence is TGTGCTAGCAGCTGGGCTGGGGGAGAGACCCAGTACTTC. Residues: CASSWAGGETQYF.